This TCR beta chain was documented in a study of T cell responses to AZD1222 COVID-19 vaccine. Profiled with immunoSEQ multiplex PCR; TCRdb holds only in-frame clones, not every one. The repertoire holds 150,000 to 200,000 clones, 90% to 95% seen once, with 3% to 5% in the top ten. Deletions cut 0 bases from V and 0 bases from J, with 14 bases between. CDR3 size: 18 residues. Germline V gene data show CDR1 as LNHDA and CDR2 as SQIVND (reference sequence). V and J are TRBV19 and TRBJ2-2; TRBD1 or TRBD2 may be the D gene (5 bases each). The receptor was derived from an adult in good health. The sample here was peripheral blood, taken on day 0 of AZD1222 vaccination. In nucleotides, the CDR3 is TGTGCCAGTAGTATAGATACGAGGGACGCCCCGAACACCGGGGAGCTGTTTTTT. Protein: CASSIDTRDAPNTGELFF.